The clone carrying this TCR beta chain has a handful of counts. CDR1 is SGHTA, CDR2 FQGTGA, per germline. This CDR3 contains 15 residues. Trimming left V 2 bases short and J 5 bases short, with 12 bases between. This sample stems from a study of T cells in Graves' hyperthyroidism and ophthalmopathy. RNA transcripts were the template for amplifying TCR beta CDR3 regions. HTBI primers drove first-round RT-PCR of the TCR CDR3. TCRdb recomputed calls from the multiplex PCR reads with MiXCR, one row per CDR3 protein. Here the sample spans some 180,000 distinct CDR3 sequences, about 17% being singletons. The chain carries TRBV7-3 and TRBJ1-4, with D tentatively TRBD1 (5 bases). The TCR sequence derives from a woman aged 45-65 years with Graves' hyperthyroidism. The sample was blood. CDR3 DNA sequence: TGTGCCAGCAGCTTAGATGCAGGGCCCAATGAAAAACTGTTTTTT. It translates to CASSLDAGPNEKLFF.